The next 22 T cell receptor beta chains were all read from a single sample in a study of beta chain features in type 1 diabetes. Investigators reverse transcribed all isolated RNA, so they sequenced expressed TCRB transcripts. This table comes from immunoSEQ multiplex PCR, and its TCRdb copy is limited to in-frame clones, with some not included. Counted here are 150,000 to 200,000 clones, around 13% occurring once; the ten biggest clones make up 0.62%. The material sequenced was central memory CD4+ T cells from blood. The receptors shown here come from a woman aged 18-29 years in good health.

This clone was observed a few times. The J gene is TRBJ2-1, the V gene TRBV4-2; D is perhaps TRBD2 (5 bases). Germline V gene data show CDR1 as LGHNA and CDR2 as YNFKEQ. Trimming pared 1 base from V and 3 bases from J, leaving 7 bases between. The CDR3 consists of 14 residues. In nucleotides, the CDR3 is TGTGCCAGCAGCCAAGTCGGGATCTACAATGAGCAGTTCTTC. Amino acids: CASSQVGIYNEQFF.

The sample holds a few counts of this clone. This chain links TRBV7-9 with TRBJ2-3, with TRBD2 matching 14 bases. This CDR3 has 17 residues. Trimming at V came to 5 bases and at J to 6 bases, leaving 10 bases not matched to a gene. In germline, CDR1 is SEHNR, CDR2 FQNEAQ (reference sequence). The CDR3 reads CASSPGLAGVSVDTQYF. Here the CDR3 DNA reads TGTGCCAGCAGCCCGGGACTAGCGGGAGTTTCCGTCGATACGCAGTATTTT.

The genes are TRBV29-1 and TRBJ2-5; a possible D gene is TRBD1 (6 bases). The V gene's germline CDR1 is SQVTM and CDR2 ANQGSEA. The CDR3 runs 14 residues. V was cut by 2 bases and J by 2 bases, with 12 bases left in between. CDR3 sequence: CSVEQGLRQETQYF. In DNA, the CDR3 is TGCAGCGTTGAACAGGGGCTGAGGCAAGAGACCCAGTACTTC.

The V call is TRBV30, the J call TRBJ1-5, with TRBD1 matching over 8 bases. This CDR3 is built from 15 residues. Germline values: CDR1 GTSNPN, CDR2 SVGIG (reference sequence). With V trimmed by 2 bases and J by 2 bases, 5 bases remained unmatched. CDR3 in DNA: TGTGCCTGGAGTCCAGACAGGGGCGGCAATCAGCCCCAGCATTTT. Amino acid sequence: CAWSPDRGGNQPQHF.

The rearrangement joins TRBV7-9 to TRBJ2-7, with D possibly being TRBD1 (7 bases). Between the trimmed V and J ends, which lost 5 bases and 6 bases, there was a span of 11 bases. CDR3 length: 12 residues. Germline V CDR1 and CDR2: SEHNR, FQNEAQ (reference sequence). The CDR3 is CASSPGGSEQYF. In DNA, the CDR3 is TGTGCCAGCAGCCCAGGGGGGAGCGAGCAGTACTTC.

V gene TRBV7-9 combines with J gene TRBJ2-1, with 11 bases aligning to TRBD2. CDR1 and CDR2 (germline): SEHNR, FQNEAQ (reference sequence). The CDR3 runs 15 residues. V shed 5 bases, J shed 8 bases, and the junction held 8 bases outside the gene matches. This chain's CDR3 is CASSKTSGIDDEQFF. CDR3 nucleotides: TGTGCCAGCAGCAAGACTAGCGGGATAGATGATGAGCAGTTCTTC.

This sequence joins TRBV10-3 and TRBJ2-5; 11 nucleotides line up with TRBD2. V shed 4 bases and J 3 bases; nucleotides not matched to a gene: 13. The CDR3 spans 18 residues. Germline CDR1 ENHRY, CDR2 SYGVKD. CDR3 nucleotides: TGTGCCATCAGTGGAGCTAGAAAAGGACTAGCGGGTGAAGAGACCCAGTACTTC. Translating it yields CAISGARKGLAGEETQYF.

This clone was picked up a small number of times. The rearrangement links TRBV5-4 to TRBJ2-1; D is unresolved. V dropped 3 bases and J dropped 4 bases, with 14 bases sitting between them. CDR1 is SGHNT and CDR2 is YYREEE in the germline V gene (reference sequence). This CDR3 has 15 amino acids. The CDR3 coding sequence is TGTGCCAGCAGCTCAGTGATGGGCCTGTACAATGAGCAGTTCTTC. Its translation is CASSSVMGLYNEQFF.

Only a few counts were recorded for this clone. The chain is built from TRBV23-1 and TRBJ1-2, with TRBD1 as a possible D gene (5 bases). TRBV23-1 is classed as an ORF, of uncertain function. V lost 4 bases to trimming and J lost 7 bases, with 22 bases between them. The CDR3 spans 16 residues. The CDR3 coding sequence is TGCGCCAGCAGTCGCCGACAGTTTAATACCTGGGGTGGCTACACCTTC. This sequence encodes CASSRRQFNTWGGYTF.

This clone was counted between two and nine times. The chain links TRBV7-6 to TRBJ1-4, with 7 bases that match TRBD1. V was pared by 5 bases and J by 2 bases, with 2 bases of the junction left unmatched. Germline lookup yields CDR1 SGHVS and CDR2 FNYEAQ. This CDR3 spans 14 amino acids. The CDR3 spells CASSPGQTNEKLFF. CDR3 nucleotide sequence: TGTGCCAGCAGCCCGGGACAGACTAATGAAAAACTGTTTTTT.

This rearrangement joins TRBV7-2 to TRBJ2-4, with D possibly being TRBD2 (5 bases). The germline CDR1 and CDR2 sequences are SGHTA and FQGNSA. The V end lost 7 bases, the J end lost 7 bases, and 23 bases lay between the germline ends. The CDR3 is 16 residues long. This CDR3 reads CASTSYSGLTRNIQYF. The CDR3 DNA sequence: TGTGCCAGCACCTCCTATTCTGGACTTACGAGGAACATTCAGTACTTC. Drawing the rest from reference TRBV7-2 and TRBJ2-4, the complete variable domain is GAGVSQSPSNKVTEKGKDVELRCDPISGHTALYWYRQSLGQGLEFLIYFQGNSAPDKSGLPSDRFSAERTGGSVSTLTIQRTQQEDSAVYLCASTSYSGLTRNIQYFGAGTRLSVL.

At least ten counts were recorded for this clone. The CDR3 region has the DNA TGTGCCAGCACTAGACCGGGACTAGCGTACAATGAGCAGTTCTTC. Amino acid sequence: CASTRPGLAYNEQFF. The V and J genes are TRBV2 and TRBJ2-1, with 10 nucleotides matching TRBD2. Germline CDR1 SNHLY, CDR2 FYNNEI. V shed 7 bases and J 4 bases; nucleotides not matched to a gene: 7. CDR3 length: 15 residues.

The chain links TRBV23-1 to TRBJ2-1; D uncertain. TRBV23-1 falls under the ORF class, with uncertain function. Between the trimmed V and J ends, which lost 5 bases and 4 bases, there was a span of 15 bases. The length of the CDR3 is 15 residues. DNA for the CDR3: TGCGCCAGCAGTATGTTCGTGGAGACTTACAATGAGCAGTTCTTC. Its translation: CASSMFVETYNEQFF.

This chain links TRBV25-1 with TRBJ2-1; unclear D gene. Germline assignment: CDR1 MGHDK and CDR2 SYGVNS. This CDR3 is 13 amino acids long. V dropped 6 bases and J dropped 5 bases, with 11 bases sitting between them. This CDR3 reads CASREQNDNEQFF. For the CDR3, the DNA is TGTGCCAGCAGGGAACAGAATGACAATGAGCAGTTCTTC.

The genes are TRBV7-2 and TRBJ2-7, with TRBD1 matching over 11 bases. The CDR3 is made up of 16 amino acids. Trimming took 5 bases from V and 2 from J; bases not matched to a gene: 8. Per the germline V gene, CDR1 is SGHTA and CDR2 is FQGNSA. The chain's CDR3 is CASSLGTGGRPYEQYF. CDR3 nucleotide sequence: TGTGCCAGCAGCCTAGGGACAGGGGGGAGACCCTACGAGCAGTACTTC.

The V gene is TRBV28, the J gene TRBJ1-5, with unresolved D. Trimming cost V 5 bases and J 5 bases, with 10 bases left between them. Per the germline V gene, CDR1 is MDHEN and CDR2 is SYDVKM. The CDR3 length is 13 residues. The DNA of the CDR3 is TGTGCCAGCAGTCGAAACTCCGATCAGCCCCAGCATTTT. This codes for CASSRNSDQPQHF.

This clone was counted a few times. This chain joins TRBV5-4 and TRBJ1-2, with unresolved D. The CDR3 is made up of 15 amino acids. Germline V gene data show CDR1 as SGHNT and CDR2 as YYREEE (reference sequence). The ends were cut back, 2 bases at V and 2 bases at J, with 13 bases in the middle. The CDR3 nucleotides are TGTGCCAGCAGCTTAATCTCGGGAGGGAACTATGGCTACACCTTC. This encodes CASSLISGGNYGYTF.

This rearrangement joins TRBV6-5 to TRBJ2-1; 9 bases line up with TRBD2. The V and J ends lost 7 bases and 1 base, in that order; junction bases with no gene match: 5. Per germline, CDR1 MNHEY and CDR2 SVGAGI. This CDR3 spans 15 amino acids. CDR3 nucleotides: TGTGCCAGCACGGATGCGGGAGGGTCCTACAATGAGCAGTTCTTC. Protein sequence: CASTDAGGSYNEQFF.

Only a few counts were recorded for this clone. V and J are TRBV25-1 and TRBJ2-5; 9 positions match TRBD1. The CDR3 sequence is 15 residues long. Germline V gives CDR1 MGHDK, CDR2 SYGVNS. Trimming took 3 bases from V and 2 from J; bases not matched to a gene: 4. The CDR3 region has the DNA TGTGCCAGCAGTGATCCGGGGACAGGGCAAGAGACCCAGTACTTC. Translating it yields CASSDPGTGQETQYF.

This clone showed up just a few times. This CDR3 reads CASRELAGGSDTQYF. The CDR3 bases are TGTGCCAGCAGGGAACTAGCGGGAGGTTCAGATACGCAGTATTTT. V usage is TRBV28 and J usage is TRBJ2-3, with 12 bases that match TRBD2. CDR1 and CDR2 from the germline V gene are MDHEN and SYDVKM. The CDR3 extends over 15 amino acids. Germline trimming cut 6 bases from V and 4 bases from J; bases unmatched to any gene: 5.

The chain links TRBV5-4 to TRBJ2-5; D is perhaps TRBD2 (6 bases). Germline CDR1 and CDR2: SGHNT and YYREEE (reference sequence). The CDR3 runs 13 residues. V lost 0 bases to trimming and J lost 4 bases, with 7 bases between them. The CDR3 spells CASSLAGAETQYF. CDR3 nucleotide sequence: TGTGCCAGCAGCTTGGCGGGAGCAGAGACCCAGTACTTC.

CDR3 DNA sequence: TGCGCCAGCAAAGTCGCGGGAGGCACAGATACGCAGTATTTT. Translating gives CASKVAGGTDTQYF. V usage is TRBV5-1 and J usage is TRBJ2-3; TRBD2 aligns across 7 bases. CDR1 and CDR2 (germline): SGHRS, YFSETQ. Trimming removed 6 bases from V and 1 base from J; junction bases left unmatched: 5. The length of the CDR3 is 14 residues.